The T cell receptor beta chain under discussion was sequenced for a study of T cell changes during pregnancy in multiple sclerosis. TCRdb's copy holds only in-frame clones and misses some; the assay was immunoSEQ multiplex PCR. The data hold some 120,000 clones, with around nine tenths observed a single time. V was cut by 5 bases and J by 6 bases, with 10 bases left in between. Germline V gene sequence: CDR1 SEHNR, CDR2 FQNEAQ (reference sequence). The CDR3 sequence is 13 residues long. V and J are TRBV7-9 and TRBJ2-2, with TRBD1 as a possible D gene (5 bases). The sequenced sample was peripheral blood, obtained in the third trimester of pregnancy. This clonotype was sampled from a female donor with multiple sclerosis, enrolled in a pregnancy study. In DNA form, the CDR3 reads TGTGCCAGCAGCCCAAGGGGTTCCGGGGAGCTGTTTTTT. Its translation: CASSPRGSGELFF.